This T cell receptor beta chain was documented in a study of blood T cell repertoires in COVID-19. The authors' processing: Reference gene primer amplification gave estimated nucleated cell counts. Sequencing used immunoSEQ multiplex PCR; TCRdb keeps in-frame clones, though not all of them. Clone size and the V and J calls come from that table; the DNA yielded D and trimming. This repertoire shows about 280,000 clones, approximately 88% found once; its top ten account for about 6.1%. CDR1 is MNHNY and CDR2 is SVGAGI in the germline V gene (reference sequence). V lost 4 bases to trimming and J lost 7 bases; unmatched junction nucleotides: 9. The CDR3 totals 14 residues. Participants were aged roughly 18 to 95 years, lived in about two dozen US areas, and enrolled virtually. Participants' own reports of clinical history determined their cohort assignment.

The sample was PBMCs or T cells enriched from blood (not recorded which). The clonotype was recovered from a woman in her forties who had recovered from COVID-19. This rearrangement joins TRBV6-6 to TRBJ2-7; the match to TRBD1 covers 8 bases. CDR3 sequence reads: CASSSQGAQGEQYF. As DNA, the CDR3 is TGTGCCAGCAGTTCTCAGGGGGCACAAGGGGAGCAGTACTTC.